The rows below give T cell receptor beta chains drawn from one sample of a study of shared clonotypes between healthy human individuals. Repertoires were generated with immunoSEQ multiplex PCR, while TCRdb's copy carries only in-frame clones and drops some. The sample gives under 550,000 clones, less than 96% of which show up once; approximately 0.06% is in the top ten. The sequencing input was naive CD4+ T cells sorted from blood. Every receptor here comes from a woman in her thirties in good health. Both conserved end residues are part of each CDR3. A D gene is named only where the DNA matches it firmly. Expanded clones get a size class; other rows say once, few or many, or leave the size out.

v_call	clone_size	d_call	j_call	cdr3_aa	cdr3_nt
TRBV7-3	.	.	TRBJ2-3	CASSLNLGSGTDTQYF	TGTGCCAGCAGCTTAAATCTAGGGTCGGGCACAGATACGCAGTATTTT
TRBV18	.	.	TRBJ2-3	CASSPGGSTDTQYF	TGTGCCAGCTCACCGGGCGGGAGCACAGATACGCAGTATTTT
TRBV28	.	TRBD2	TRBJ2-1	CASSLFGPGGEQFF	TGTGCCAGCAGTTTATTCGGTCCGGGGGGTGAGCAGTTCTTC
TRBV19	.	TRBD1	TRBJ2-7	CASSSRTGDEQYF	TGTGCCAGTAGTTCGAGGACAGGGGACGAGCAGTACTTC
TRBV6-1	once	.	TRBJ1-5	CASSLGFMKPQHF	TGTGCCAGCAGTCTTGGTTTTATGAAGCCCCAGCATTTT
TRBV30	.	TRBD2	TRBJ2-7	CAWSAGTSGASSYEQYF	TGTGCCTGGAGTGCGGGGACTAGCGGGGCCAGCTCCTACGAGCAGTACTTC
TRBV10-3	.	.	TRBJ2-3	CAIGPSGTDTQYF	TGTGCCATCGGCCCGAGCGGCACAGATACGCAGTATTTT
TRBV29-1	.	.	TRBJ1-1	CSVDKAMNTEAFF	TGCAGCGTTGATAAGGCCATGAACACTGAAGCTTTCTTT
TRBV28	once	.	TRBJ1-1	CASSFPKYRVSGTEAFF	TGTGCCAGCAGTTTTCCTAAATACAGGGTCTCGGGCACTGAAGCTTTCTTT
TRBV4-1	.	TRBD2	TRBJ2-7	CASSQDLAGGAYEQYF	TGCGCCAGCAGCCAAGACTTAGCGGGAGGAGCCTACGAGCAGTACTTC
TRBV14	.	.	TRBJ1-1	CASSRTANTEAFF	TGTGCCAGCAGCCGAACAGCAAACACTGAAGCTTTCTTT
TRBV30	once	.	TRBJ1-1	CAWERGTNTEAFF	TGTGCCTGGGAGAGGGGAACGAACACTGAAGCTTTCTTT
TRBV6-5	.	.	TRBJ2-7	CASSRTGRLYEQYF	TGTGCCAGCAGCCGGACGGGAAGATTGTACGAGCAGTACTTC
TRBV13	.	TRBD2	TRBJ2-7	CASSYPLGGGRTYEQYF	TGTGCCAGCAGCTACCCCCTTGGGGGAGGGCGGACCTACGAGCAGTACTTC
TRBV18	.	.	TRBJ2-7	CASSTDIHYEQYF	TGTGCCAGCTCAACCGACATCCACTACGAGCAGTACTTC
TRBV2	.	.	TRBJ2-7	CASSEAASAYEQYF	TGTGCCAGCAGTGAAGCTGCTAGCGCTTACGAGCAGTACTTC
TRBV16	.	.	TRBJ1-1	CASSQGVSRYPEAFF	TGTGCCAGCAGCCAAGGGGTGAGTAGATACCCTGAAGCTTTCTTT
TRBV5-1	.	TRBD2	TRBJ2-2	CASSLVAGGNTGELFF	TGCGCCAGCAGCTTGGTAGCGGGAGGGAACACCGGGGAGCTGTTTTTT
TRBV5-1	.	.	TRBJ2-7	CASSGWDTKVPYEQYF	TGCGCCAGCAGCGGATGGGACACCAAGGTACCCTACGAGCAGTACTTC
TRBV5-1	.	.	TRBJ1-5	CASSLMGHSNQPQHF	TGCGCCAGCAGCTTGATGGGCCATAGCAATCAGCCCCAGCATTTT
TRBV6-1	.	.	TRBJ1-1	CASGKIDGTEAFF	TGTGCCAGCGGGAAAATTGACGGGACTGAAGCTTTCTTT
TRBV28	.	TRBD2	TRBJ2-3	CASSRAGYSDTQYF	TGTGCCAGCAGTAGAGCGGGGTACTCAGATACGCAGTATTTT
TRBV19	.	.	TRBJ1-1	CASSISQIMNTEAFF	TGTGCCAGTAGTATATCACAGATCATGAACACTGAAGCTTTCTTT